This T cell receptor beta chain was found in a study of cytomegalovirus exposure and HLA in healthy donors. Details on this clone: Its antigen remains unknown.

The PCR contained 60 Vbeta and 13 Jbeta primers. TCRdb's copy holds only in-frame clones and misses some; the assay was immunoSEQ multiplex PCR. The sample shows around 150,000 clones, 77% of them seen only once. CDR1 and CDR2 from the germline V gene are MNHNS and SASEGT. The CDR3 sequence is 13 residues long. With 8 bases removed from V and 6 bases from J, the gap between germline ends came to 14 bases. Notes on the study in general: Earlier analysis found most TCR beta V segments productive about 87% or about 30% of the time. In vitro assays verified that a few CMV-associated chains recognized CMV antigens specifically. CMV serostatus was the sole immune exposure data available.

V usage is TRBV6-1 and J usage is TRBJ2-1; D is possibly TRBD2 (6 bases). The specimen sequenced was PBMCs. This TCR was sampled from a woman in her thirties or forties in good health and CMV-seropositive. The CDR3 loop reads CASSDVGGNEQFF. CDR3 nucleotides: TGTGCCAGCTCGGACGTGGGGGGCAATGAGCAGTTCTTC.